This T cell receptor beta chain was retrieved from a study of Ad26.COV2.S vaccination and SARS-CoV-2 variants. Study-level background: In the study, Ad26.COV2.S was injected intramuscularly once, or twice 56 days apart.

Treatment defined: roughly 20 received Ad26.COV2.S at low or high dose, single or two shots; about 5 received placebo; per-sample allocation not given. After the first vaccine or placebo injection, samples were drawn on day 63. V was pared by 8 bases and J by 0 bases, with 6 bases of the junction left unmatched. Looked up from germline, CDR1 is MNHEY and CDR2 is SVGAGI. The length of the CDR3 is 14 residues. Profiling relied on immunoSEQ multiplex PCR, and the TCRdb table lists in-frame clones only, not all of them. This repertoire shows some 320,000 clones, 85% found once; its top ten account for 2% to 2.5%.

This chain connects TRBV6-5 to TRBJ1-1, with 7 bases that match TRBD1. The clonotype originates from a person between 18 and 60 years old who received the Ad26.COV2.S COVID-19 vaccine or a placebo. The sample here was peripheral blood, taken in a trial of Ad26.COV2.S vaccine versus placebo. CDR3 residues: CASEPTGLNTEAFF. CDR3 coding DNA: TGTGCCAGCGAACCGACAGGGCTGAACACTGAAGCTTTCTTT.